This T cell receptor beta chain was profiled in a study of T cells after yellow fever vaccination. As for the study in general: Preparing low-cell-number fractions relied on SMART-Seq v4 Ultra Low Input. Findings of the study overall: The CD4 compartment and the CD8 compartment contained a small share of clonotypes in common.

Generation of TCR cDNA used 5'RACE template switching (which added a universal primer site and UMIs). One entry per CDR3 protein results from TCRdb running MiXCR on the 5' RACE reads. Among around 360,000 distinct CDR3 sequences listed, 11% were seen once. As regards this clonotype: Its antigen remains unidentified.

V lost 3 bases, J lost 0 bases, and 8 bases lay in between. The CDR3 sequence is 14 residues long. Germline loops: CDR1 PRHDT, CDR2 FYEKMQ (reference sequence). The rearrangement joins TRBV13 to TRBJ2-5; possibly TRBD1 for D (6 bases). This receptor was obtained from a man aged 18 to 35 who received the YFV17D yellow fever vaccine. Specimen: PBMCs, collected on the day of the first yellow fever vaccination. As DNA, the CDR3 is TGTGCCAGCAGCTTGAACAGGGACCAAGAGACCCAGTACTTC. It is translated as CASSLNRDQETQYF.